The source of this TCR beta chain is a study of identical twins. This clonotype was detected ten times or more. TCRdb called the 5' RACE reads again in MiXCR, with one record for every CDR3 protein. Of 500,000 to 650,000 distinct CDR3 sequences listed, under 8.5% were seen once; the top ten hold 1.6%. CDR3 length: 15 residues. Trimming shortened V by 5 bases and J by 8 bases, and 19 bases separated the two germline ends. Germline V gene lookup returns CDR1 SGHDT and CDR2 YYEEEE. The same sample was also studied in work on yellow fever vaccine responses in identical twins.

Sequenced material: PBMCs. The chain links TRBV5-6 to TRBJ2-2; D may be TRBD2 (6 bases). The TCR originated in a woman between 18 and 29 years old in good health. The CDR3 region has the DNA TGTGCCAGCAGATCAACCCGGGAGCCCCAGGGGGAGCTGTTTTTT. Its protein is CASRSTREPQGELFF.